The rows below give T cell receptor beta chains drawn from one sample of a study of T cells in Graves' hyperthyroidism and ophthalmopathy. MiXCR, run by TCRdb on the multiplex PCR reads, gives a single entry per CDR3 protein. Of around 480,000 distinct CDR3 sequences listed, over 13% are singletons. Specimen: blood. The receptor source for this set is a woman in her late teens or twenties with Graves' hyperthyroidism. Both conserved end residues are trimmed from each CDR3.

TRBV5-6,ASSLGSNGYT
TRBV5-1,ASSWTGGGPGRDTEAF
TRBV2,ASIPDRHNQPQH
TRBV6-1,ASSRDRGPGYT
TRBV5-6,ASSLRDTHYYGYT
TRBV12-3/TRBV12-4,ASSSQSTGVGTRELF
TRBV27,ASNPGTSGSYEQY
TRBV7-2,ASSRESSHGNTIY
TRBV7-9,ASSSLRVQGELF
TRBV12-3/TRBV12-4,ASIRTSYTGELF
TRBV11-2,ASSSREANLAEKLL
TRBV6-1,ASSERGAGTYEQY
TRBV2,AWARTETYGYT
TRBV2,ASSGAGNLGETQY
TRBV10-3,AIRGQGSGANVLT
TRBV25-1,ASSGLGLAGGLSDTQY
TRBV30,AWNGQGIGNTIY
TRBV12-3/TRBV12-4,ASTSRSSSNTGELF
TRBV6-1,ASNPGLSFNSYEQY
TRBV2,ASRPNPVRGRMVANEKLF
TRBV19,ASSIGPTYNEQF
TRBV6-1,ASRKPGSGNTIY
TRBV6-1,ASSLGQTMNTEAF
TRBV19,ASSMGRTGQY
TRBV12-3/TRBV12-4,ASGGTRGSDEQF
TRBV3-1,ASTLDSGGNEQF
TRBV3-1,ASSHAVSGRAQETQY
TRBV5-4,ASSLSLQGARETQY
TRBV7-6,ASSNKPGPREEETQY
TRBV20-1,SARDIGEGLTGELF
TRBV30,AWTGSYGYT
TRBV5-1,ASSLVAGLNEQF
TRBV19,ASSNQNNAPGARFLHEQF
TRBV7-8,ASSPGTPSNQPQH
TRBV20-1,SAEGLAGGVSYNEQF
TRBV6-1,ASSYRGRNGYT
TRBV11-1,ASSLAGGDEQF
TRBV3-1,ASSWAKQPQH
TRBV29-1,SVDTLHPGHPNYGYT
TRBV6-2/TRBV6-3,ASSYGGRAWEYNEQF
TRBV7-9,ASSRPGGPGYGYT
TRBV20-1,SAPQGNTEAF
TRBV27,ASSPGLAGGWDEQF
TRBV2,ASSESQVYNEQF
TRBV30,AWSVGQGGETQY
TRBV24-1,ATSDRRAGGTVDTQY
TRBV7-2,ASSLSSSSYNEQF
TRBV6-1,ASTIPGESLQPQH